Each of the 31 T cell receptor beta chains below was sequenced from the same sample in a study of T cells after yellow fever vaccination. Each CDR3 protein is one row after TCRdb ran MiXCR on the 5' RACE reads. The sample has some 400,000 distinct CDR3 sequences; around 19% are singletons. The sequencing used PBMCs, collected before the yellow fever booster vaccination. These receptors all come from a man between 18 and 35 years old who received the YFV17D yellow fever vaccine.

This clonotype was observed a few times. The chain combines TRBV7-3 with TRBJ2-1; no reliable D call. CDR3 size: 16 residues. Per the germline V gene, CDR1 is SGHTA and CDR2 is FQGTGA. Trimming removed 0 bases at V and 0 bases at J, with 9 bases between. CDR3: CASSLTPRSSYNEQFF. Here the CDR3 DNA reads TGTGCCAGCAGCTTAACCCCTCGAAGCTCCTACAATGAGCAGTTCTTC. Supplemented by reference TRBV7-3 and TRBJ2-1, the full variable domain reads GAGVSQTPSNKVTEKGKYVELRCDPISGHTALYWYRQSLGQGPEFLIYFQGTGAADDSGLPNDRFFAVRPEGSVSTLKIQRTERGDSAVYLCASSLTPRSSYNEQFFGPGTRLTVL.

This clonotype was counted only a few times. This chain joins TRBV5-1 and TRBJ2-2, with a tentative D call TRBD1 (6 bases). CDR1 is SGHRS, CDR2 YFSETQ, per germline. This CDR3 comprises 15 residues. V was trimmed by 3 bases and J by 0 bases, leaving 9 bases between them. The CDR3 nucleotides are TGCGCCAGCAGCTCGGGACACGCGAACACCGGGGAGCTGTTTTTT. It encodes CASSSGHANTGELFF.

The chain links TRBV6-6 to TRBJ2-7; D is unresolved. The CDR3 is 10 amino acids. Between the trimmed V and J ends, which lost 7 bases and 1 base, there was a span of 2 bases. Germline CDR1 MNHNY, CDR2 SVGAGI (reference sequence). CDR3 bases: TGTGCCAGCATTTCCTACGAGCAGTACGTC. It is translated as CASISYEQYV.

In its sample, this clonotype was seen a few times. This sequence joins TRBV28 and TRBJ1-1; D ambiguous. There are 11 residues in the CDR3. V gave up 7 bases and J gave up 5 bases, with 8 bases separating them. The V gene's germline CDR1 is MDHEN and CDR2 SYDVKM. The CDR3 DNA follows: TGTGCCAGCAACTGGAAGACTGAAGCTTTCTTT. Amino acid sequence: CASNWKTEAFF.

The V call is TRBV7-9, the J call TRBJ2-7, with D unresolved. The CDR3 is made up of 12 amino acids. Germline lookup yields CDR1 SEHNR and CDR2 FQNEAQ (reference sequence). The V end was cut by 6 bases, the J end by 4 bases, with 10 bases between. In DNA, the CDR3 is TGTGCCAGCAGTCCCGCAACGTACGAGCAGTACTTC. Translation: CASSPATYEQYF.

In its sample, this clonotype was seen a few times. The genes are TRBV10-3 and TRBJ1-2; 9 bases align to TRBD1. Trimming at V came to 11 bases and at J to 8 bases, leaving 9 bases not matched to a gene. CDR3 length equals 12 residues. Germline CDR1 reads ENHRY; CDR2 reads SYGVKD. DNA of the CDR3: TGTGCCCACCCGGACAGGGGCGGAGGCTACACCTTC. It yields the protein CAHPDRGGGYTF.

V and J are TRBV12-3 or TRBV12-4 and TRBJ1-1; 9 positions match TRBD1. There are 12 residues in the CDR3. The J segment lost 7 bases and the V segment lost 6 bases, leaving 3 bases of the junction unmatched. The CDR3 nucleotides read TGTGCCAGCAGACAGGGGGCTGGTGAAGCTTTCTTT. The encoded protein is CASRQGAGEAFF.

This clonotype has a handful of counts. The V gene is TRBV7-6, the J gene TRBJ2-5, with D perhaps being TRBD1 or TRBD2 (6 bases each). Trimming removed 5 bases at V and 4 bases at J, with 20 bases between. The CDR3 runs to 16 residues. CDR1 and CDR2 (germline): SGHVS, FNYEAQ. The CDR3 protein is CASSPRSKGGGETQYF. The CDR3 nucleotides are TGTGCCAGCAGCCCCCGGAGTAAGGGGGGCGGAGAGACCCAGTACTTC.

This rearrangement joins TRBV29-1 to TRBJ2-7; 9 positions match TRBD1. CDR3 length: 13 amino acids. Unmatched junction bases numbered 7, after V lost 6 bases and J lost 4 bases. Germline lookup yields CDR1 SQVTM and CDR2 ANQGSEA. Written as DNA, the CDR3 is TGCAGCGTCATCGGACAGGGGCGGTACGAGCAGTACTTC. This encodes CSVIGQGRYEQYF.

This chain uses TRBV4-2 with TRBJ1-5, with a possible D match to TRBD1 (6 bases). Germline CDR1 LGHNA, CDR2 YNFKEQ. V was shortened by 1 base and J by 7 bases, with 17 bases between the two germline ends. The CDR3 runs 16 residues. The CDR3 loop is CASSQAYQGKGQPQHF. Written as DNA, the CDR3 is TGTGCCAGCAGCCAAGCGTATCAGGGGAAAGGACAGCCCCAGCATTTT.

This sequence joins TRBV6-1 and TRBJ2-1; no clear D gene. V dropped 4 bases and J dropped 3 bases, with 7 bases sitting between them. Germline CDR1 is MNHNS and CDR2 is SASEGT. The CDR3 runs 13 residues. The CDR3 DNA sequence: TGTGCCAGCAGTGTTGTAGGCTACAATGAGCAGTTCTTC. Protein: CASSVVGYNEQFF.

The V call is TRBV12-3 or TRBV12-4, the J call TRBJ2-7; 8 nucleotides line up with TRBD1. Unmatched junction bases numbered 10, after V lost 6 bases and J lost 3 bases. The CDR3 loop spans 15 amino acids. CDR3 sequence reads: CASRRQGYGVYEQYF. The CDR3 DNA is TGTGCCAGCAGACGACAGGGGTATGGGGTCTACGAGCAGTACTTC.

This sequence joins TRBV6-5 and TRBJ1-1; D is ambiguous. CDR3 size: 15 residues. V was shortened by 2 bases and J by 3 bases, with 13 bases between the two germline ends. Germline V gene sequence: CDR1 MNHEY, CDR2 SVGAGI. CDR3 residues: CASSYAAGSDTEAFF. In nucleotides, the CDR3 is TGTGCCAGCAGTTACGCCGCAGGAAGCGACACTGAAGCTTTCTTT.

This clonotype was counted only a few times. The rearrangement joins TRBV7-2 to TRBJ2-3, with 9 bases lining up with TRBD2. Germline CDR1 is SGHTA and CDR2 is FQGNSA. This CDR3 contains 19 residues. Trimming cost V 2 bases and J 0 bases; bases outside gene matches: 12. The CDR3 DNA is TGTGCCAGCAGCTTATGGGCTAGCGGGAACCTCTTAAGCACAGATACGCAGTATTTT. As protein: CASSLWASGNLLSTDTQYF.

This chain joins TRBV12-3 or TRBV12-4 and TRBJ2-2; no reliable D call. Trimming removed 6 bases at V and 3 bases at J, with 11 bases between. The CDR3 totals 14 residues. The CDR3 loop reads CASRRLADTGELFF. In DNA form, the CDR3 reads TGTGCCAGCAGACGTCTGGCGGACACCGGGGAGCTGTTTTTT.

This clonotype was counted a few times. The chain recombines TRBV7-3 with TRBJ1-2, with D hard to call. Germline V gene lookup returns CDR1 SGHTA and CDR2 FQGTGA. V was trimmed by 0 bases and J by 4 bases, leaving 12 bases between them. CDR3 length: 15 residues. CDR3 sequence reads: CASSLTAGFGYGYTF. CDR3 coding DNA: TGTGCCAGCAGCTTAACGGCGGGATTCGGCTATGGCTACACCTTC.

There are many counts of this clonotype. The V gene is TRBV20-1, the J gene TRBJ2-7; 9 bases are shared with TRBD2. Germline lookup yields CDR1 DFQATT and CDR2 SNEGSKA (reference sequence). V was clipped by 2 bases and J by 2 bases; unmatched bases: 1. This CDR3 region has 13 residues. CDR3 in DNA: TGCAGTGCTAGACCTAGCGGGGCCTACGAGCAGTACGTC. Translated, it gives CSARPSGAYEQYV.

The rearrangement joins TRBV12-3 or TRBV12-4 to TRBJ1-4; D perhaps matches TRBD1 (5 bases). The CDR3 sequence is 14 residues long. Trimming took off 1 base at V and 6 bases at J, with 9 bases between the two ends. The CDR3: CASSLGPTDEKLFF. The CDR3 DNA reads TGTGCCAGCAGTTTAGGCCCGACAGATGAAAAACTGTTTTTT.

This clonotype appeared a few times. The chain employs TRBV9 and TRBJ1-2; tentative D call: TRBD1 (6 bases). Trimming shortened V by 2 bases and J by 3 bases, and 14 bases separated the two germline ends. The germline gives CDR1 SGDLS, CDR2 YYNGEE. The CDR3 spans 15 residues. CDR3 DNA sequence: TGTGCCAGCAGCGTCCAGGGGATAGGAGACTATGGCTACACCTTC. Encoded protein: CASSVQGIGDYGYTF.

About this clonotype: Possible read error: a much larger clone is one base away. The rearrangement links TRBV5-1 to TRBJ2-7, with 8 bases identical to TRBD1. Germline CDR1 is SGHRS and CDR2 is YFSETQ. This CDR3 has 15 residues. The CDR3 DNA reads TGCGCCAGAAGCTTGGGGGACAGGCACCCGGACGAGCAGTACTTC. Protein product: CARSLGDRHPDEQYF.

This chain links TRBV20-1 with TRBJ2-7; maybe TRBD2 (6 bases). The V end lost 2 bases, the J end lost 4 bases, and 18 bases lay between the germline ends. The length of the CDR3 is 15 residues. CDR1 is DFQATT and CDR2 is SNEGSKA in the germline V gene (reference sequence). CDR3 sequence: CSARWDSEAFYEQYV. The CDR3 region has the DNA TGCAGTGCTAGATGGGACTCCGAGGCATTTTACGAGCAGTACGTC.

In its sample, this clonotype was seen a few times. The J gene is TRBJ1-1, the V gene TRBV7-2; 7 bases fit TRBD1. Germline CDR1 reads SGHTA; CDR2 reads FQGNSA. V trimming: 8 bases; J trimming: 3 bases; junction bases outside the gene matches: 9. CDR3 length: 14 residues. The CDR3 loop reads CASDKQGRDTEAFF. The CDR3 DNA is TGTGCCAGCGACAAACAGGGGAGGGACACTGAAGCTTTCTTT.

Only a few counts were recorded for this clonotype. The chain uses TRBV6-6 and TRBJ2-5; 9 bases fit TRBD2. The V and J ends lost 6 bases and 5 bases, in that order; junction bases with no gene match: 7. CDR1 is MNHNY and CDR2 is SVGAGI in the germline V gene (reference sequence). CDR3 length equals 14 residues. For the CDR3, the DNA is TGTGCCAGCAGGAATTTAGCGGGGGAGGAGACCCAGTACTTC. Translation: CASRNLAGEETQYF.

This clonotype has just a few counts. The chain combines TRBV20-1 with TRBJ2-2; 10 bases fit TRBD2. Germline V CDR1 and CDR2: DFQATT, SNEGSKA (reference sequence). The CDR3 has 17 amino acids. The junction had 6 bases not matched to a gene; V was cut back by 1 base and J by 1 base. DNA of the CDR3: TGCAGTGCTAGAGGTGGACCTAGCGGGGGGAACACCGGGGAGCTGTTTTTT. Its protein product is CSARGGPSGGNTGELFF.

The rearrangement links TRBV7-2 to TRBJ2-2; D is perhaps TRBD1 (5 bases). Germline CDR1 reads SGHTA; CDR2 reads FQGNSA. Trimming stripped 5 bases from V and 0 bases from J, with 13 bases between. This CDR3 has 16 residues. The CDR3 sequence is CASSLDSASNTGELFF. The DNA for the CDR3 is TGTGCCAGCAGCCTTGACAGCGCCTCGAACACCGGGGAGCTGTTTTTT.

The CDR3 sequence: CASSPPRDYRTGELFF. DNA for the CDR3: TGTGCCAGCAGCCCCCCGCGAGACTACCGCACCGGGGAGCTGTTTTTT. The chain employs TRBV7-6 and TRBJ2-2, with a tentative D call TRBD2 (5 bases). Trimming left V 5 bases short and J 4 bases short, with 17 bases between. CDR1 and CDR2 (germline): SGHVS, FNYEAQ. The CDR3 extends over 16 amino acids.

This clonotype was detected many times. The genes are TRBV7-9 and TRBJ2-1; no clear D gene. Germline values: CDR1 SEHNR, CDR2 FQNEAQ (reference sequence). This CDR3 is built from 17 residues. V was clipped by 1 base and J by 0 bases, with 13 bases between them. CDR3 sequence: CASSLEAAGSSYNEQFF. In DNA, the CDR3 is TGTGCCAGCAGCTTAGAGGCAGCCGGTAGCTCCTACAATGAGCAGTTCTTC.

This rearrangement joins TRBV29-1 to TRBJ1-1; 8 bases map to TRBD1. The CDR3 is 15 residues long. The V gene's germline CDR1 is SQVTM and CDR2 ANQGSEA. After removal of 1 base from V and 1 base from J, the junction contained 5 bases not matched to a gene. CDR3 nucleotide sequence: TGCAGCGTTGAAGGCAGGGGGCGGGAGAACACTGAAGCTTTCTTT. It yields the protein CSVEGRGRENTEAFF.

This clonotype occurred many times. The chain carries TRBV7-9 and TRBJ1-2; D may be TRBD1 (6 bases). V was cut by 5 bases and J by 7 bases, with 14 bases left in between. Germline CDR1 reads SEHNR; CDR2 reads FQNEAQ (reference sequence). This CDR3 contains 13 residues. The CDR3 here is CASSLRGDGGYTF. The CDR3 coding sequence is TGTGCCAGCAGCCTAAGGGGGGACGGTGGCTACACCTTC. Complete variable domain (other parts from reference TRBV7-9 and TRBJ1-2): DTGVSQNPRHKITKRGQNVTFRCDPISEHNRLYWYRQTLGQGPEFLTYFQNEAQLEKSRLLSDRFSAERPKGSFSTLEIQRTEQGDSAMYLCASSLRGDGGYTFGSGTRLTVV.

The V gene is TRBV5-1, the J gene TRBJ2-5; the D is unclear. Germline values: CDR1 SGHRS, CDR2 YFSETQ. This CDR3 is 14 amino acids long. Trimming took 5 bases from V and 3 from J, leaving 14 bases between them. As DNA, the CDR3 is TGCGCCAGCAGACTGCTGAGTCCGAAAGAGACCCAGTACTTC. Its protein product is CASRLLSPKETQYF. Using reference TRBV5-1 and TRBJ2-5 for the parts outside the CDR3, the full variable domain is KAGVTQTPRYLIKTRGQQVTLSCSPISGHRSVSWYQQTPGQGLQFLFEYFSETQRNKGNFPGRFSGRQFSNSRSEMNVSTLELGDSALYLCASRLLSPKETQYFGPGTRLLVL.

The V gene is TRBV5-1, the J gene TRBJ2-7, with D uncertain. CDR1 is SGHRS and CDR2 is YFSETQ in the germline V gene. The CDR3 extends over 12 amino acids. The V and J ends lost 3 bases and 3 bases respectively, with 7 bases between them. The CDR3 DNA sequence: TGCGCCAGCAGCTCAAAATTCTACGAGCAGTACTTC. Translation gives CASSSKFYEQYF.